Listed below are T cell receptor beta chains from one sample, sequenced in a study of OX40 agonist ivuxolimab in advanced cancers. TCRdb's table, derived via immunoSEQ multiplex PCR, lists solely in-frame clones and lacks some. The sample gives 55,000 to 65,000 clones, more than 85% of which show up once; about 0.44% is in the top ten. This sample comprised CD4+ or CD8+ T cells sorted from blood, obtained in a trial of the OX40 agonist ivuxolimab. The receptors were sampled from an adult with an advanced solid tumor such as melanoma, head and neck, liver or kidney cancer. Each CDR3 is given with its conserved first and last residue. Fields, in order: CDR3 protein, J gene, V gene.

CASSFSQDNTEAFF,TRBJ1-1,TRBV6-6
CASNTETGTGSTYEQYF,TRBJ2-7,TRBV11-3
CASSYSAGTAEGTQYF,TRBJ2-5,TRBV6-5
CASSSQGNTEAFF,TRBJ1-1,TRBV2
CASSLGLASGGETQYF,TRBJ2-5,TRBV7-2
CAWSLSPSRELFF,TRBJ2-2,TRBV30
CASQRQLTDTQYF,TRBJ2-3,TRBV2
CASSSDPGVGTEAFF,TRBJ1-1,TRBV7-2
CASSSGYDTGELFF,TRBJ2-2,TRBV5-1
CASSWFEGTGELFF,TRBJ2-2,TRBV5-4
CASSFRQGSYQPQHF,TRBJ1-5,TRBV7-8
CASSSDSMNTEAFF,TRBJ1-1,TRBV7-2
CASSQEWGPRREQYF,TRBJ2-7,TRBV27
CAISEGSGSVYEQYF,TRBJ2-7,TRBV10-3
CASSQSRTGYGYTF,TRBJ1-2,TRBV14
CASSLVGSTEAFF,TRBJ1-1,TRBV28
CASKDSGLDEQYF,TRBJ2-7,TRBV2
CASSLWGTDTEAFF,TRBJ1-1,TRBV27
CASSRLGQGDNEQFF,TRBJ2-1,TRBV5-8
CASRYRAEANVLTF,TRBJ2-6,TRBV2
CASNRQGAFPEAFF,TRBJ1-1,TRBV6-1
CASSIGQGTSGANVLTF,TRBJ2-6,TRBV19
CATSRGGTVNSPLHF,TRBJ1-6,TRBV15
CASSSTGVFVGELFF,TRBJ2-2,TRBV6-5
CASSQPGTERAEKLFF,TRBJ1-4,TRBV4-1
CASSRQTSGRTGELFF,TRBJ2-2,TRBV4-1
CASSLAVEVETEAFF,TRBJ1-1,TRBV7-2
CASIRGSRGTGHTEAFF,TRBJ1-1,TRBV6-4
CASSNYPTGELFF,TRBJ2-2,TRBV27
CASSQDRTTGMNTEAFF,TRBJ1-1,TRBV4-1